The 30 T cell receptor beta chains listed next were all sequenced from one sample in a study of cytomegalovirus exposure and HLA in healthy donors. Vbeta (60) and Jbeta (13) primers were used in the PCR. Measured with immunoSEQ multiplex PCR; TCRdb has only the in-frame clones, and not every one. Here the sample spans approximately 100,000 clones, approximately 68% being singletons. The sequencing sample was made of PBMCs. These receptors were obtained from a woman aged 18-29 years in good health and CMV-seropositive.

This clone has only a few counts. This chain's CDR3 is CATEDGGRSGANVLTF. DNA of the CDR3: TGTGCCACGGAGGACGGGGGGCGATCTGGGGCCAACGTCCTGACTTTC. The chain is built from TRBV15 and TRBJ2-6, with D perhaps matching TRBD2 (7 bases). Germline V gene data show CDR1 as LNHNV and CDR2 as YYDKDF (reference sequence). This CDR3 has 16 amino acids. V was shortened by 9 bases and J by 1 base, with 16 bases between the two germline ends.

The CDR3 coding sequence is TGTGCCAGCAGCCAAGAATTACAGACAGGGGTAAGCTCCTACGAGCAGTACTTC. Translated, it gives CASSQELQTGVSSYEQYF. This chain links TRBV4-2 with TRBJ2-7, with 8 nucleotides matching TRBD1. CDR1 and CDR2 from the germline V gene are LGHNA and YNFKEQ. This CDR3 spans 18 amino acids. The ends lost 0 bases at V and 0 bases at J; junction bases unmatched: 10.

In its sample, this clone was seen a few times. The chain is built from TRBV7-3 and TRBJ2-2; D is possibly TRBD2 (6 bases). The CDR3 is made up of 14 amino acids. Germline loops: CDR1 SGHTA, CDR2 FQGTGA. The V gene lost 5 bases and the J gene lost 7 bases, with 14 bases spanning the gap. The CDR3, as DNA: TGTGCCAGCAGCCTACTCGTGGGAGGCGGGGAGCTGTTTTTT. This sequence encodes CASSLLVGGGELFF.

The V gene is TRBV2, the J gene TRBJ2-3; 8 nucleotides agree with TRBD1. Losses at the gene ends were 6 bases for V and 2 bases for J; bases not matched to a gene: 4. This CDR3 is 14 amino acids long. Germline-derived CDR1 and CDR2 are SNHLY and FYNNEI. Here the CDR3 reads CASRDRGPTDTQYF. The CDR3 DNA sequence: TGTGCCAGCAGAGACAGGGGCCCCACAGATACGCAGTATTTT.

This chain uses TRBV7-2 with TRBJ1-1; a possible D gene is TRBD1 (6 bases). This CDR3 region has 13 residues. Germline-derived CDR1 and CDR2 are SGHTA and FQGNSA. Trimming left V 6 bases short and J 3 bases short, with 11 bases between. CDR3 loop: CASRSQGDTEAFF. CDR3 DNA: TGTGCCAGCAGGTCACAGGGTGACACTGAAGCTTTCTTT.

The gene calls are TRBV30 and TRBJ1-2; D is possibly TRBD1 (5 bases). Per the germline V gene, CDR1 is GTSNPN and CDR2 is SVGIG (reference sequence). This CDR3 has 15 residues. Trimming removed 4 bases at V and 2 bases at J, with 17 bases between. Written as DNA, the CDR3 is TGTGCCTGGACCCGAATGGGGCAGGGCAACTATGGCTACACCTTC. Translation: CAWTRMGQGNYGYTF.

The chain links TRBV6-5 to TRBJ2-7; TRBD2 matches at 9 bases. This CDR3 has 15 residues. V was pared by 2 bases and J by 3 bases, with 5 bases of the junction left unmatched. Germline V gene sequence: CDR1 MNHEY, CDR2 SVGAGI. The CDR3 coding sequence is TGTGCCAGCAGTTACGGTAGCGGGAGTTACTACGAGCAGTACTTC. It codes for CASSYGSGSYYEQYF.

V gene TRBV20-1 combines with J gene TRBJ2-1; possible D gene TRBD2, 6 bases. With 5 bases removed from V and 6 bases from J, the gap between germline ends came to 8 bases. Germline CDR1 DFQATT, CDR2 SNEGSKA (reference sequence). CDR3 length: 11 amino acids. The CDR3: CSARDFNEQFF. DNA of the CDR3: TGCAGTGCTCGGGACTTCAATGAGCAGTTCTTC.

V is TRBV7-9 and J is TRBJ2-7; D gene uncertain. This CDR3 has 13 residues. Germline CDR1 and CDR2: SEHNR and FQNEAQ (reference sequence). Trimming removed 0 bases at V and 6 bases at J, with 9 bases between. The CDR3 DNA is TGTGCCAGCAGCTTAGCGGAGAGTGGCGAGCAGTACTTC. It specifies CASSLAESGEQYF.

CDR3 coding DNA: TGTGCCAGTAGTTCGGGGGTCACTGAAGCTTTCTTT. Protein: CASSSGVTEAFF. The genes are TRBV19 and TRBJ1-1, with D perhaps matching TRBD1 (5 bases). V was shortened by 5 bases and J by 4 bases, with 8 bases between the two germline ends. CDR1 and CDR2 from the germline V gene are LNHDA and SQIVND (reference sequence). This CDR3 region has 12 residues. The full variable domain, rest sourced from reference TRBV19 and TRBJ1-1, is DGGITQSPKYLFRKEGQNVTLSCEQNLNHDAMYWYRQDPGQGLRLIYYSQIVNDFQKGDIAEGYSVSREKKESFPLTVTSAQKNPTAFYLCASSSGVTEAFFGQGTRLTVV.

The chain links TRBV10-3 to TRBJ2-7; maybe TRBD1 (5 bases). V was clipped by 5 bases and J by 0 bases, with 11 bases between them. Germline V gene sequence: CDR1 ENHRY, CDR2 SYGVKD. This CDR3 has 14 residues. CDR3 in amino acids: CAISQGPSSYEQYF. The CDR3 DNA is TGTGCCATCAGTCAGGGCCCTAGCTCCTACGAGCAGTACTTC.

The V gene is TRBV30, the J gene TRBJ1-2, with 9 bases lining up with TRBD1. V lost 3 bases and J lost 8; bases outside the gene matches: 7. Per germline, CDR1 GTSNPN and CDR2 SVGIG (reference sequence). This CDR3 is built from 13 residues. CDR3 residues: CAWRFGTGNGYTF. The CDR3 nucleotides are TGTGCCTGGAGATTCGGGACAGGGAACGGCTACACCTTC.

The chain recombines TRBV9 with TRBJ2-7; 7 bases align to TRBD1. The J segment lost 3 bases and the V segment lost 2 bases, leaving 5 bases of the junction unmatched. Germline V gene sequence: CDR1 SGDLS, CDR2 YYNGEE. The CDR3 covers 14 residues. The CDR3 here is CASSVLTGYYEQYF. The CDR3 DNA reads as TGTGCCAGCAGCGTTTTGACAGGGTACTACGAGCAGTACTTC.

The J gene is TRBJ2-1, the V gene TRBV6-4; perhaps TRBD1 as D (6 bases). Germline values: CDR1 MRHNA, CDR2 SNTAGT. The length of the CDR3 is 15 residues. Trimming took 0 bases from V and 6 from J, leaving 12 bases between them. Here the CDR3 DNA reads TGTGCCAGCAGTGACTCAGAACAGGGCGGCAATGAGCAGTTCTTC. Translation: CASSDSEQGGNEQFF.

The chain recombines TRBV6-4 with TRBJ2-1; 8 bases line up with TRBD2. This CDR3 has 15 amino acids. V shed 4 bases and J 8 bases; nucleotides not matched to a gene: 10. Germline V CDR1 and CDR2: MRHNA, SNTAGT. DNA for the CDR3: TGTGCCAGCAGTGTACGGAGCGGGAGTAAAGATGAGCAGTTCTTC. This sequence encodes CASSVRSGSKDEQFF.

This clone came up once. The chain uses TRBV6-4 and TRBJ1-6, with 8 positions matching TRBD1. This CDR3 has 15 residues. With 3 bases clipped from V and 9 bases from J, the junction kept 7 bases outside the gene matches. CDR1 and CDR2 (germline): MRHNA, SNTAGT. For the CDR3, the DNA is TGTGCCAGCAGTGAGGAGACAGGGGCTGGTTCACCCCTCCACTTT. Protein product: CASSEETGAGSPLHF.

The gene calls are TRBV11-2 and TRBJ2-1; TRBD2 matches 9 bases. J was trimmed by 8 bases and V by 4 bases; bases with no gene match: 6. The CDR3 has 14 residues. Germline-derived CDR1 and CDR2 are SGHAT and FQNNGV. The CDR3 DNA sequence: TGTGCCAGCAGCTCCCTTAGCGGGAGCGATGAGCAGTTCTTC. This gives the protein CASSSLSGSDEQFF.

The CDR3 nucleotides are TGTGCCAGCAGTTTTTTATCCGGGACAGGGGCCTACGAGCAGTACTTC. Protein: CASSFLSGTGAYEQYF. The genes are TRBV6-5 and TRBJ2-7; 10 nucleotides line up with TRBD1. There are 16 residues in the CDR3. Germline trimming cut 4 bases from V and 2 bases from J; bases unmatched to any gene: 8. Germline values: CDR1 MNHEY, CDR2 SVGAGI.

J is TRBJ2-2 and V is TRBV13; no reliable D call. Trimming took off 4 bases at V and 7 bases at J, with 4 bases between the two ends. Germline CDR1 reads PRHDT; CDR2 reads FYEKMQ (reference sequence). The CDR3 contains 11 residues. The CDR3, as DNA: TGTGCCAGCAGCTACGGCGGGGAGCTGTTTTTT. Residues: CASSYGGELFF. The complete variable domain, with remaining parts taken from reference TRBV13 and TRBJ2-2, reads AAGVIQSPRHLIKEKRETATLKCYPIPRHDTVYWYQQGPGQDPQFLISFYEKMQSDKGSIPDRFSAQQFSDYHSELNMSSLELGDSALYFCASSYGGELFFGEGSRLTVL.

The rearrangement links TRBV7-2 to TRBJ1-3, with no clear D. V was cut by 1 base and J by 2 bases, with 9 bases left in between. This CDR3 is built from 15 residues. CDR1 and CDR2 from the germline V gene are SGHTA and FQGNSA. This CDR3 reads CASSLDSGTGNTIYF. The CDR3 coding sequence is TGTGCCAGCAGCTTAGATTCGGGGACTGGAAACACCATATATTTT. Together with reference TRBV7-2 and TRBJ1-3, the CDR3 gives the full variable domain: GAGVSQSPSNKVTEKGKDVELRCDPISGHTALYWYRQSLGQGLEFLIYFQGNSAPDKSGLPSDRFSAERTGGSVSTLTIQRTQQEDSAVYLCASSLDSGTGNTIYFGEGSWLTVV.

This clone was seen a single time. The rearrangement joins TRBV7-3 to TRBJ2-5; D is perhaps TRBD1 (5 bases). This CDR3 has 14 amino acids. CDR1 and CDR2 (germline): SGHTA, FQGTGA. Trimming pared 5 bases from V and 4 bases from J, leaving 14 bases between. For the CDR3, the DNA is TGTGCCAGCAGCGCACAGGTCAGGGCAGAGACCCAGTACTTC. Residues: CASSAQVRAETQYF. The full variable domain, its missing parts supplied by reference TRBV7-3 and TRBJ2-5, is GAGVSQTPSNKVTEKGKYVELRCDPISGHTALYWYRQSLGQGPEFLIYFQGTGAADDSGLPNDRFFAVRPEGSVSTLKIQRTERGDSAVYLCASSAQVRAETQYFGPGTRLLVL.

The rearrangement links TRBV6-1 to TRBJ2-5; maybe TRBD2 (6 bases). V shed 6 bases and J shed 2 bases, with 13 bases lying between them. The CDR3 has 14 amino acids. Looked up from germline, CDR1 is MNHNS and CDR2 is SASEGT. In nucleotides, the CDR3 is TGTGCCAGCAGGGGGTTGGGGAGGCAAGAGACCCAGTACTTC. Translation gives CASRGLGRQETQYF.

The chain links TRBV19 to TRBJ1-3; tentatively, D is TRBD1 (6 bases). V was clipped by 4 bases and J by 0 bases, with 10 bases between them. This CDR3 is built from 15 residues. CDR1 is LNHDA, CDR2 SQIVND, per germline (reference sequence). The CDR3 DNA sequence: TGTGCCAGTAGTAGTGGACAGTCCTCTGGAAACACCATATATTTT. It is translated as CASSSGQSSGNTIYF.

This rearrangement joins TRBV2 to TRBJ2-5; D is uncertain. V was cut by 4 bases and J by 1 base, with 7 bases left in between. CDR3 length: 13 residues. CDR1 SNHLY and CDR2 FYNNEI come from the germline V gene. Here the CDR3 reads CASSVSIQETQYF. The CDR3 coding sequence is TGTGCCAGCAGTGTGTCTATCCAAGAGACCCAGTACTTC.

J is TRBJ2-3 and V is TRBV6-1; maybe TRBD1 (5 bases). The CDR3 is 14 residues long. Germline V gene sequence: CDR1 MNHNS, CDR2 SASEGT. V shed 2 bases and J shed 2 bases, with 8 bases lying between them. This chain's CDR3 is CASSEIQDTDTQYF. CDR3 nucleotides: TGTGCCAGCAGTGAAATACAGGACACAGATACGCAGTATTTT.

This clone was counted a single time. The CDR3 coding sequence is TGTGCCAGCAGCTTAGAGGACAGCTCCTCTGGGGCCAACGTCCTGACTTTC. Its translation is CASSLEDSSSGANVLTF. The J gene is TRBJ2-6, the V gene TRBV7-9; D might be TRBD1 (6 bases). The CDR3 runs to 17 residues. Germline V gene data show CDR1 as SEHNR and CDR2 as FQNEAQ (reference sequence). V lost 1 base and J 0 bases, leaving 10 bases between the germline ends. Supplemented by reference TRBV7-9 and TRBJ2-6, the full variable domain reads DTGVSQNPRHKITKRGQNVTFRCDPISEHNRLYWYRQTLGQGPEFLTYFQNEAQLEKSRLLSDRFSAERPKGSFSTLEIQRTEQGDSAMYLCASSLEDSSSGANVLTFGAGSRLTVL.

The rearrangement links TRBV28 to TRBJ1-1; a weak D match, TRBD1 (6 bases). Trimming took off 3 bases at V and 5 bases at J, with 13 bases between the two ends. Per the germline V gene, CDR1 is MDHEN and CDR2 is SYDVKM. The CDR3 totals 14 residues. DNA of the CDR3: TGTGCCAGCAGTTTCGGGGGGCAGAGGACTGAAGCTTTCTTT. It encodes CASSFGGQRTEAFF.

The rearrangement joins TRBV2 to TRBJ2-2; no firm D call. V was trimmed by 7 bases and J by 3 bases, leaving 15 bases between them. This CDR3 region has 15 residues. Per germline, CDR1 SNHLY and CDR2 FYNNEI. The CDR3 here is CASTYGLADTGELFF. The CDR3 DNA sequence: TGTGCCAGCACCTACGGTTTAGCAGACACCGGGGAGCTGTTTTTT. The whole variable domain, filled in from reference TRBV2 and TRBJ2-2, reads EPEVTQTPSHQVTQMGQEVILRCVPISNHLYFYWYRQILGQKVEFLVSFYNNEISEKSEIFDDQFSVERPDGSNFTLKIRSTKLEDSAMYFCASTYGLADTGELFFGEGSRLTVL.

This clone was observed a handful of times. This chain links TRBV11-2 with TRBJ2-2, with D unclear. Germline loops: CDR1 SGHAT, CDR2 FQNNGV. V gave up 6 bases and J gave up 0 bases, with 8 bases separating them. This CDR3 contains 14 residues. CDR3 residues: CASRRLANTGELFF. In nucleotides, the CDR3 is TGTGCCAGCAGACGGCTAGCGAACACCGGGGAGCTGTTTTTT.

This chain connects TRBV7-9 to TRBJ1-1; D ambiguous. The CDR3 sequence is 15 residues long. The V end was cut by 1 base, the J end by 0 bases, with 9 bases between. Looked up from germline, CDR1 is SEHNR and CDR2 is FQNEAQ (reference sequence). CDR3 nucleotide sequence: TGTGCCAGCAGCTTAGTTTCAGAAATGAACACTGAAGCTTTCTTT. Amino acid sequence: CASSLVSEMNTEAFF. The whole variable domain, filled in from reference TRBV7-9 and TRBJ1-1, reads DTGVSQNPRHKITKRGQNVTFRCDPISEHNRLYWYRQTLGQGPEFLTYFQNEAQLEKSRLLSDRFSAERPKGSFSTLEIQRTEQGDSAMYLCASSLVSEMNTEAFFGQGTRLTVV.